This T cell receptor (beta chain) is from a study of cytomegalovirus exposure and HLA in healthy donors. The CDR3 sequence is 13 residues long. Germline V CDR1 and CDR2: SGHRS, YFSETQ. Trimming took off 3 bases at V and 6 bases at J, with 12 bases between the two ends. This clone was picked up a small number of times. Amplification used 60 Vbeta primers and 13 Jbeta primers. Clones were read by immunoSEQ multiplex PCR, and TCRdb kept only the in-frame ones, dropping some. This sample has approximately 110,000 clones, with about 70% found just once. This receptor was identified in a man aged 45-60 years in good health and CMV-seropositive. The gene calls are TRBV5-1 and TRBJ1-1, with unresolved D. The sample taken for sequencing was PBMCs. The CDR3 coding sequence is TGCGCCAGCAGCTGGGGAGATGAGGCTGAAGCTTTCTTT. It translates to CASSWGDEAEAFF. Based on the CDR3 plus reference TRBV5-1 and TRBJ1-1, the full variable domain is KAGVTQTPRYLIKTRGQQVTLSCSPISGHRSVSWYQQTPGQGLQFLFEYFSETQRNKGNFPGRFSGRQFSNSRSEMNVSTLELGDSALYLCASSWGDEAEAFFGQGTRLTVV.